The table lists the clone carrying this T cell receptor beta chain with a few counts. Its matching antigen is unknown. These data are taken from a study of chemoradiotherapy in HPV16-positive cancers. Study information: Candidate HPV-specific T-cell clones and common TCR motifs came from functional assays in two HPV16-positive patients. Study findings and constraints: Candidate HPV-specific clones and E7-related TCR motifs grew in tumor during treatment. For HPV16-positive patients, expanding HPV-responsive T cells associated with longer recurrence-free survival. Only a couple of HPV16-positive patients supplied the functional HPV-specificity definition.

V shed 3 bases and J shed 3 bases, with 16 bases lying between them. Looked up from germline, CDR1 is MRHNA and CDR2 is SNTAGT. CDR3 length: 16 amino acids. Generated by immunoSEQ multiplex PCR, the TCRdb table keeps only in-frame clones and is missing some. The sample holds 53,000 or so clones; roughly nine tenths are singletons and the top ten take around 3.5%. The rearrangement joins TRBV6-4 to TRBJ2-3; TRBD1 or TRBD2 may be the D gene (6 bases each). This material consisted of blood, taken from a patient who underwent chemoradiotherapy. The TCR sequence derives from a human donor with HPV-associated anogenital cancer. This chain's CDR3 is CASSERSGGGTDTQYF. In nucleotides, the CDR3 is TGTGCCAGCAGTGAACGAAGCGGAGGGGGAACAGATACGCAGTATTTT.